The rows below give T cell receptor beta chains drawn from one sample of a study of blood T cell repertoires in COVID-19. The method was immunoSEQ multiplex PCR; TCRdb's version includes in-frame clones alone and lacks a portion of them. The sample lists 200,000 to 250,000 clones, over 75% occurring once. Sequences were obtained from PBMCs or T cells enriched from blood (not recorded which). The receptors were gathered from a woman aged 25 to 39 who had been exposed to COVID-19. Each CDR3 is given with its conserved first and last residue. A D gene is named only where the DNA matches it firmly. A row's size may be missing; if present it is once, few, many or a size class.

d_call j_call clone_size v_call cdr3_nt cdr3_aa
. TRBJ1-1 . TRBV24-1 TGTGCCACCAGTGATTTAAGGGGCTGCACTGAAGCTTTCTTT CATSDLRGCTEAFF
TRBD2 TRBJ2-1 . TRBV19 TGTGCCAGTAGTATAGCGGCGGGGGTAGGAAATGAGCAGTTCTTC CASSIAAGVGNEQFF
. TRBJ1-4 . TRBV7-9 TGTGCCAGCAGCTTAAGGGAGTTAGAAGAAAAACTGTTTTTT CASSLRELEEKLFF
. TRBJ2-1 . TRBV24-1 TGTGCCACCAGTGATTCGGACAGAGGACTAGGCTCCTACAATGAGCAGTTCTTC CATSDSDRGLGSYNEQFF
TRBD2 TRBJ2-1 . TRBV10-3 TGTGCCATCAGTGAGGGGGCGGGACTAGCGTCCTACAATGAGCAGTTCTTC CAISEGAGLASYNEQFF
TRBD2 TRBJ2-7 . TRBV3-1/TRBV3-2 TGTGCCAGCAGCCAAAGAGACCCGGGACTAGCGTACGAGCAGTACTTC CASSQRDPGLAYEQYF
. TRBJ1-1 . TRBV30 TGTGCCTGGGGGCCCGGGGCTTTCTTT CAWGPGAFF
. TRBJ2-4 . TRBV12-3/TRBV12-4 TGTGCCAGCCTAGCCAAAAACATTCAGTACTTC CASLAKNIQYF
. TRBJ2-1 . TRBV27 TGTGCCAGTTTAACCACTCCAGGGGCCAATGAGCAGTTCTTC CASLTTPGANEQFF
. TRBJ2-3 once TRBV5-1 TGCGCCAGCAGCTTGGTAAGCTCCAGCACAGATACGCAGTATTTT CASSLVSSSTDTQYF
TRBD1 TRBJ1-1 . TRBV27 TGTGCCAGCAAGACAGGGTCGAGTACTGAAGCTTTCTTT CASKTGSSTEAFF
. TRBJ2-1 . TRBV5-4 TGTGCCAGCAGCTTGGGACAGAGCTCCTACAATGAGCAGTTCTTC CASSLGQSSYNEQFF
TRBD1 TRBJ1-2 . TRBV15 TGTGCCACCAGCAGGACCACAGGGGGCGTTCAGCCCTATGGCTACACCTTC CATSRTTGGVQPYGYTF
TRBD2 TRBJ2-1 . TRBV19 TGTGCCAGTAGAACCTATAGCGGGACTCCCGAGCAGTTCTTC CASRTYSGTPEQFF
. TRBJ1-5 . TRBV10-3 TGTGCCATCAGTGCGGGGAATCAGCCCCAGCATTTT CAISAGNQPQHF
. TRBJ2-7 . TRBV3-1/TRBV3-2 TGTGCCAGCAGCCAAATATCCTACGAGCAGTACTTC CASSQISYEQYF
TRBD2 TRBJ2-1 . TRBV10-3 TGTGCCATCAGTGCTTCCAGCGGGAGGAACGCACTCTTCAATGAGCAGTTCTTC CAISASSGRNALFNEQFF
TRBD2 TRBJ2-3 . TRBV29-1 TGCAGCGCCGAGGGAGGGGGCACAGATACGCAGTATTTT CSAEGGGTDTQYF
. TRBJ2-1 . TRBV9 TGTGCCAGCAGCGTAGGTTACTCTGACAATGAGCAGTTCTTC CASSVGYSDNEQFF
. TRBJ2-3 . TRBV1 TGCACCAGCAGCCAAGCGGGAGCGCCTTCTAGCACAGATACGCAGTATTTT CTSSQAGAPSSTDTQYF
. TRBJ2-3 . TRBV9 TGTGCCAGCAGCGTAGCTATTCAAGGGGTAATCACAGATACGCAGTATTTT CASSVAIQGVITDTQYF
TRBD1 TRBJ1-3 . TRBV4-1 TGCGCCAGCAGCCAAACCACACAGAAAACTGACAGGGCTACTGGAAACACCATATATTTT CASSQTTQKTDRATGNTIYF
TRBD1 TRBJ2-6 many TRBV4-2 TGTGCCAGCAGTACAACAGGGGGCACTGGGGCCAACGTCCTGACTTTC CASSTTGGTGANVLTF
TRBD2 TRBJ2-1 . TRBV11-2 TGTGCCAGCAGCCCGGGACTAGCGGACCTCTACAATGAGCAGTTCTTC CASSPGLADLYNEQFF
. TRBJ1-5 once TRBV19 TGTGCCAGTAAAGGGGTTTATGAGCCCCAGCATTTT CASKGVYEPQHF
TRBD2 TRBJ2-5 . TRBV14 TGTGCCAGCAGCCCTTTCCCTAGCGGGAGGGAGACCCAGTACTTC CASSPFPSGRETQYF
. TRBJ2-7 once TRBV4-1 TGCGCCAGCAGCCAAGATCCGGCAGGCCGTTCCTACGAGCAGTACTTC CASSQDPAGRSYEQYF
TRBD2 TRBJ2-1 . TRBV27 TGTGCCAGCAGTTTCAGCGGGAGTGATCACAATGAGCAGTTCTTC CASSFSGSDHNEQFF
. TRBJ2-3 once TRBV4-1 TGCGCCAGCAGCCCAACTAGGGTGCGAGATACGCAGTATTTT CASSPTRVRDTQYF
. TRBJ1-2 once TRBV3-1/TRBV3-2 TGTGCCAGCAGCCAAGATCTTGGCTACACCTTC CASSQDLGYTF
. TRBJ1-1 . TRBV9 TGTGCCAGCAGCGTAGACGGGTTTAACACTGAAGCTTTCTTT CASSVDGFNTEAFF
. TRBJ2-7 . TRBV6-2/TRBV6-3 TGTGCCAGCAGTACGCCGGGACTCTTGGTCCCCTACGAGCAGTACTTC CASSTPGLLVPYEQYF
. TRBJ1-2 . TRBV12-3/TRBV12-4 TGTGCCAGCAGTTTAAATGTCAGGGATGGCTACACCTTC CASSLNVRDGYTF
TRBD2 TRBJ2-7 once TRBV2 TGTGCCAGCAGTGAGGGTTTGCTAGCGGTAACCTACGAGCAGTACTTC CASSEGLLAVTYEQYF
. TRBJ1-4 . TRBV30 TGTGCCTGGAGTGTGGGCTTTGGAGAAAAACTGTTTTTT CAWSVGFGEKLFF
TRBD1 TRBJ2-1 once TRBV7-3 TGTGCCAGCAGCTTCCGGACAGGGAATGAGCAGTTCTTC CASSFRTGNEQFF
TRBD1 TRBJ2-7 . TRBV4-1 TGCGCCAGCAGCCAACTCGGACAGGGCTCCTACGAGCAGTACTTC CASSQLGQGSYEQYF
. TRBJ2-1 . TRBV7-3 TGTGCCAGCAGCCCTCGAGGTGGTGAGCAGTTCTTC CASSPRGGEQFF
TRBD1 TRBJ1-1 . TRBV5-1 TGCGCCAGCAGCGATAATACAGGGGCGATGAACACTGAAGCTTTCTTT CASSDNTGAMNTEAFF
TRBD1 TRBJ1-1 . TRBV5-1 TGCGCCAGCAGCTTTAGGACAGGGGGTGCCAACACTGAAGCTTTCTTT CASSFRTGGANTEAFF
TRBD2 TRBJ2-3 . TRBV10-2 TGCGCCAGCAAAACTAGCGGGAGTGTCGGCACAGATACGCAGTATTTT CASKTSGSVGTDTQYF
TRBD1 TRBJ2-7 . TRBV15 TGTGCCACCAGCAGGCAAGGGACAGATTCCTACGAGCAGTACTTC CATSRQGTDSYEQYF
TRBD2 TRBJ2-7 few TRBV19 TGTGCCAGTAGTATACTAGCGGGAGCTGAGCAGTACTTC CASSILAGAEQYF
TRBD1 TRBJ2-7 few TRBV6-5 TGTGCCAGCAGTTCCGTCGACAGGGGGTCGTACGAGCAGTACTTC CASSSVDRGSYEQYF
. TRBJ2-5 . TRBV18 TGTGCCAGCTCACCGATCGGGAGAGCCTTGGAGACCCAGTACTTC CASSPIGRALETQYF
. TRBJ2-1 . TRBV28 TGTGCCAGCAGTCTCGGGGCTAGCGCGGTGGATGAGCAGTTCTTC CASSLGASAVDEQFF
. TRBJ2-3 . TRBV5-1 TGCGCCAGCAGCTTGGAAAGGGGTAGCGATACGCAGTATTTT CASSLERGSDTQYF
. TRBJ1-6 . TRBV6-1 TGTGCCAGCAGTGACCTAACGAGGTCACCCCTCCACTTT CASSDLTRSPLHF
. TRBJ1-1 . TRBV6-5 TGTGCCAGCAATAGAGGACTCAACACTGAAGCTTTCTTT CASNRGLNTEAFF
. TRBJ1-1 . TRBV21-1 . CASSKVEVAWGSEAFF
. TRBJ1-1 . TRBV12-2 TGTGCAAGTCGCTTAGGGGACATATACATGAACACTGAAGCTTTCTTT CASRLGDIYMNTEAFF
. TRBJ1-5 . TRBV9 TGTGCCAGCAGCGTTGGGGGCTCCAATCAGCCCCAGCATTTT CASSVGGSNQPQHF
. TRBJ1-1 . TRBV6-6 TGTGCCAGCGGTAACAGAAACACTGAAGCTTTCTTT CASGNRNTEAFF
. TRBJ1-5 . TRBV27 TGTGCCAGCAGTTACCGGGGAACGCGAGGCTTGGGCAATCAGCCCCAGCATTTT CASSYRGTRGLGNQPQHF